Listed here are 27 T cell receptor beta chains from one sample, sequenced in a study of blood T cell repertoires in COVID-19. Profiled with immunoSEQ multiplex PCR; TCRdb holds only in-frame clones, not every one. Among roughly 260,000 clones listed, roughly 85% were seen once. The source material was PBMCs or T cells enriched from blood (not recorded which). All receptors derive from a woman between 45 and 65 years old who had recovered from COVID-19.

About this clone: The sample contains more than one DNA sequence encoding this CDR3. The chain combines TRBV3-1 (or the pseudogene TRBV3-2) with TRBJ2-6; D unclear. The CDR3 is made up of 17 amino acids. Trimming left V 0 bases short and J 0 bases short, with 9 bases between. CDR1 LGHDT and CDR2 YNNKEL come from the germline V gene (reference sequence). The CDR3 DNA sequence: TGTGCCAGCAGCCAAGATACCGCAGGCTCTGGGGCCAACGTCCTGACTTTC. This codes for CASSQDTAGSGANVLTF.

The chain is built from TRBV5-3 and TRBJ2-1, with D possibly being TRBD2 (6 bases). TRBV5-3 belongs to the ORF category, with a function that is uncertain. V lost 5 bases, J lost 8 bases, and 17 bases lay in between. The CDR3 consists of 14 residues. CDR3 sequence reads: CARRGRTPDDEQFF. In DNA, the CDR3 is TGTGCCAGAAGAGGGAGGACGCCGGACGATGAGCAGTTCTTC.

V usage is TRBV11-1 and J usage is TRBJ2-6, with a possible D match to TRBD2 (5 bases). Looked up from germline, CDR1 is SGHAT and CDR2 is FQDESV (reference sequence). CDR3 size: 15 residues. V was shortened by 4 bases and J by 4 bases, with 11 bases between the two germline ends. The CDR3 loop reads CASSSPGYGANVLTF. DNA of the CDR3: TGTGCCAGCAGCTCACCGGGGTACGGGGCCAACGTCCTGACTTTC.

The chain is built from TRBV3-1 (or the pseudogene TRBV3-2) and TRBJ2-3; 13 bases are shared with TRBD2. CDR1 is LGHDT and CDR2 is YNNKEL in the germline V gene (reference sequence). The CDR3 totals 16 residues. The ends lost 5 bases at V and 4 bases at J; junction bases unmatched: 6. The CDR3 protein is CASSSRTSGSPDTQYF. The CDR3 DNA reads as TGTGCCAGCAGCTCCCGGACTAGCGGGAGTCCAGATACGCAGTATTTT.

This clone was picked up one time. The J gene is TRBJ1-3, the V gene TRBV5-6, with D possibly matching TRBD1 (6 bases). V lost 0 bases and J 4 bases, leaving 17 bases between the germline ends. Germline V gene sequence: CDR1 SGHDT, CDR2 YYEEEE. This CDR3 is 17 amino acids long. Here the CDR3 DNA reads TGTGCCAGCAGCTTGGGGGCTTGGGGGCGCACCGGAAACACCATATATTTT. Protein product: CASSLGAWGRTGNTIYF.

The chain recombines TRBV11-3 with TRBJ2-7; D is unresolved. Germline lookup yields CDR1 SGHNT and CDR2 YENEEA. The CDR3 covers 14 residues. The V end was cut by 5 bases, the J end by 9 bases, with 20 bases between. The DNA of the CDR3 is TGTGCCAGCAGCCCCGGGTCATCCATCGAGCGGCAGTACTTC. Protein sequence: CASSPGSSIERQYF.

The chain joins TRBV5-1 to TRBJ2-1; 9 bases fit TRBD1. The CDR3 runs 13 residues. V lost 4 bases to trimming and J lost 7 bases; unmatched junction nucleotides: 3. Germline V lookup: CDR1 SGHRS, CDR2 YFSETQ. This CDR3 is CASSRTGENEQFF. For the CDR3, the DNA is TGCGCCAGCAGCCGGACAGGGGAGAATGAGCAGTTCTTC.

The chain joins TRBV18 to TRBJ1-1; a weak D match, TRBD1 (5 bases). The CDR3 spans 13 residues. From germline, CDR1 is KGHSH and CDR2 LQKENI. Trimming pared 3 bases from V and 7 bases from J, leaving 12 bases between. CDR3 coding DNA: TGTGCCAGCTCACCCATCGACAGTTATGAAGCTTTCTTT. Its translation: CASSPIDSYEAFF.

This clone was found once. Other DNA sequences of this sample code for an identical CDR3. The V and J genes are TRBV19 and TRBJ2-7; 11 bases are shared with TRBD1. The CDR3 is made up of 14 amino acids. V trimming: 7 bases; J trimming: 3 bases; junction bases outside the gene matches: 5. The germline CDR1 and CDR2 sequences are LNHDA and SQIVND (reference sequence). This chain's CDR3 is CASNPGTGGYEQYF. CDR3 coding DNA: TGTGCCAGTAACCCGGGGACAGGGGGCTACGAGCAGTACTTC.

V is TRBV5-3 and J is TRBJ2-1; tentatively, D is TRBD1 (5 bases). TRBV5-3 is an open reading frame, and its role is uncertain. The CDR3 is 14 residues long. Deletions cut 0 bases from V and 6 bases from J, with 10 bases between. As DNA, the CDR3 is TGTGCCAGAAGCTTGGAGGCAGGGTCCAATGAGCAGTTCTTC. Translating gives CARSLEAGSNEQFF.

This chain uses TRBV5-1 with TRBJ1-2; D is possibly TRBD1 (6 bases). CDR1 is SGHRS and CDR2 is YFSETQ in the germline V gene. The V end lost 7 bases, the J end lost 7 bases, and 17 bases lay between the germline ends. The CDR3 contains 13 residues. CDR3 region: CASRPQGIRGYTF. DNA for the CDR3: TGCGCCAGCCGCCCCCAGGGGATTCGTGGCTACACCTTC.

V is TRBV2 and J is TRBJ2-3, with D possibly matching TRBD2 (6 bases). Germline-derived CDR1 and CDR2 are SNHLY and FYNNEI. The V end lost 8 bases, the J end lost 7 bases, and 19 bases lay between the germline ends. CDR3 length: 14 amino acids. For the CDR3, the DNA is TGTGCCAGCTCGGTCGGCGGTCGGGAGAATACGCAGTATTTT. It yields the protein CASSVGGRENTQYF.

V and J are TRBV9 and TRBJ2-7; 10 bases fit TRBD2. The germline V gene encodes CDR1 SGDLS and CDR2 YYNGEE. This CDR3 region has 16 residues. The V and J ends lost 0 bases and 5 bases, in that order; junction bases with no gene match: 8. DNA of the CDR3: TGTGCCAGCAGCGTAGAGCCTAGCGGGAGTGCTCACGAGCAGTACTTC. Protein sequence: CASSVEPSGSAHEQYF.

The rearrangement links TRBV10-3 to TRBJ2-3; TRBD2 matches at 12 bases. Germline V CDR1 and CDR2: ENHRY, SYGVKD. The CDR3 is 14 amino acids. Trimming cost V 8 bases and J 3 bases; bases outside gene matches: 3. For the CDR3, the DNA is TGTGCCATCGCGCTAGCGGGAGGGACAGATACGCAGTATTTT. This gives the protein CAIALAGGTDTQYF.

V is TRBV9 and J is TRBJ2-1, with D possibly matching TRBD2 (6 bases). The V end lost 3 bases, the J end lost 2 bases, and 15 bases lay between the germline ends. The CDR3 totals 16 residues. Per the germline V gene, CDR1 is SGDLS and CDR2 is YYNGEE. As DNA, the CDR3 is TGTGCCAGCAGCGGCGGGGATAGCGGACCCTACAATGAGCAGTTCTTC. Translated, it gives CASSGGDSGPYNEQFF.

V gene TRBV4-1 combines with J gene TRBJ2-7; 9 bases are a match to TRBD1. Germline V gene data show CDR1 as MGHRA and CDR2 as YSYEKL. The CDR3 has 15 amino acids. V lost 4 bases, J lost 2 bases, and 6 bases stayed unmatched. The CDR3 nucleotides are TGCGCCAGCAGCCCCTGGGACAGGGAAGCCTACGAGCAGTACTTC. It encodes CASSPWDREAYEQYF.

The V gene is TRBV7-9, the J gene TRBJ2-7; TRBD2 matches at 8 bases. The germline CDR1 and CDR2 sequences are SEHNR and FQNEAQ (reference sequence). V trimming: 7 bases; J trimming: 6 bases; junction bases outside the gene matches: 8. This CDR3 region has 13 residues. The CDR3 nucleotides read TGTGCCAGCACCCCCCGGGGGGGATCCGAGCAGTACTTC. It codes for CASTPRGGSEQYF.

The J gene is TRBJ2-1, the V gene TRBV27, with D possibly matching TRBD1 (5 bases). The CDR3 sequence is 16 residues long. V was shortened by 4 bases and J by 3 bases, with 16 bases between the two germline ends. Germline V CDR1 and CDR2: MNHEY, SMNVEV (reference sequence). DNA for the CDR3: TGTGCCAGCAGTTCCAGGGTTAGCCTCGACTACAATGAGCAGTTCTTC. Translated, it gives CASSSRVSLDYNEQFF.

To note about this clone: This specimen includes other DNA sequences encoding the same CDR3. This chain joins TRBV5-1 and TRBJ1-1; D is uncertain. The CDR3 is made up of 14 amino acids. CDR1 and CDR2 from the germline V gene are SGHRS and YFSETQ. Trimming removed 0 bases from V and 0 bases from J, with 6 bases in between. The CDR3 nucleotides are TGCGCCAGCAGCTTGGACGGGATGAACACTGAAGCTTTCTTT. Translation: CASSLDGMNTEAFF.

This chain links TRBV2 with TRBJ2-1; TRBD2 agrees at 7 bases. Germline V CDR1 and CDR2: SNHLY, FYNNEI. This CDR3 contains 14 residues. V lost 7 bases, J lost 9 bases, and 12 bases stayed unmatched. CDR3 sequence reads: CASIVAGEWGEQFF. DNA of the CDR3: TGTGCCAGCATCGTTGCGGGAGAATGGGGTGAGCAGTTCTTC.

The chain carries TRBV16 and TRBJ2-3, with TRBD2 matching 8 bases. V shed 2 bases, J shed 6 bases, and the junction held 13 bases outside the gene matches. Per germline, CDR1 KGHSY and CDR2 FQNENV. CDR3 length: 17 amino acids. In DNA, the CDR3 is TGTGCCAGCAGCCAAAGGGTATTAGCGGGATCGGACGATACGCAGTATTTT. This encodes CASSQRVLAGSDDTQYF.

This clone has just a few counts. The chain carries TRBV6-2 or TRBV6-3 and TRBJ2-5; D is unclear. The V end was cut by 0 bases, the J end by 1 base, with 9 bases between. This CDR3 region has 15 residues. CDR1 and CDR2 from the germline V gene are MNHEY and SVGEGT. DNA of the CDR3: TGTGCCAGCAGTTACTCTATAGCCTTCCAAGAGACCCAGTACTTC. It encodes CASSYSIAFQETQYF.

This sequence joins TRBV12-5 and TRBJ1-5; 8 positions match TRBD1. V shed 3 bases, J shed 4 bases, and the junction held 8 bases outside the gene matches. CDR1 and CDR2 (germline): LGHNT, FRNRAP. This CDR3 contains 16 residues. The CDR3 DNA sequence: TGTGCTAGTGGTTTCGGAGACAGGGGAGGGAATCAGCCCCAGCATTTT. Its protein product is CASGFGDRGGNQPQHF.

This clone appeared a few times. This rearrangement joins TRBV29-1 to TRBJ1-6; maybe TRBD1 (6 bases). Trimming took 7 bases from V and 7 from J, leaving 14 bases between them. CDR1 and CDR2 (germline): SQVTM, ANQGSEA. CDR3 length equals 13 residues. CDR3 region: CSGRWGPNSPLHF. DNA of the CDR3: TGCAGCGGGAGGTGGGGGCCCAATTCACCCCTCCACTTT.

This clone occurred once. This chain joins TRBV5-3 and TRBJ2-3; 11 bases are shared with TRBD2. TRBV5-3 is known as an ORF, though its function is uncertain. V lost 3 bases and J lost 3; bases outside the gene matches: 6. There are 16 residues in the CDR3. The CDR3 DNA reads TGTGCCAGAAGCTCACTAGCGGGAGATGAGACAGATACGCAGTATTTT. Translation: CARSSLAGDETDTQYF.

The rearrangement links TRBV9 to TRBJ2-3; weak D call: TRBD2 (6 bases). Germline CDR1 reads SGDLS; CDR2 reads YYNGEE. Between the trimmed V and J ends, which lost 4 bases and 3 bases, there was a span of 18 bases. This CDR3 is 16 amino acids long. This CDR3 reads CASSPLGRGTTDTQYF. The DNA for the CDR3 is TGTGCCAGCAGCCCTCTCGGGCGGGGAACGACAGATACGCAGTATTTT.

In this sample, this clone turned up once. The J gene is TRBJ2-5, the V gene TRBV6-5, with D tentatively TRBD2 (6 bases). The CDR3 length is 14 residues. CDR1 and CDR2 from the germline V gene are MNHEY and SVGAGI. Trimming left V 6 bases short and J 4 bases short, with 15 bases between. The CDR3 protein is CASSQWGVRETQYF. The DNA of the CDR3 is TGTGCCAGCAGCCAATGGGGGGTTAGAGAGACCCAGTACTTC.